This T cell receptor (beta chain) stems from a study of shared clonotypes between healthy human individuals. This clone came up a few times. Repertoires were generated with immunoSEQ multiplex PCR, while TCRdb's copy carries only in-frame clones and drops some. This table holds millions of clones, about 93% found once. Terminally differentiated effector memory CD45RA+ cells were left out of the naive CD8 fraction, which was CD45RO-negative and positively selected for CCR7. The material sequenced was naive CD8+ T cells from PBMCs. The sequence derives from a man between 18 and 29 years old in good health. Some clones in this sample may be carry-over from other donors' samples.

The CDR3 loop is CAWSVWVGLNTEAFF. Here the CDR3 DNA reads TGTGCCTGGAGTGTATGGGTAGGCCTGAACACTGAAGCTTTCTTT. The chain uses TRBV30 and TRBJ1-1; D remains ambiguous. The V gene's germline CDR1 is GTSNPN and CDR2 SVGIG (reference sequence). V shed 0 bases and J shed 0 bases, with 11 bases lying between them. CDR3 length: 15 amino acids. The full variable domain, in which reference TRBV30 and TRBJ1-1 provide the parts outside the CDR3, is SQTIHQWPATLVQPVGSPLSLECTVEGTSNPNLYWYRQAAGRGLQLLFYSVGIGQISSEVPQNLSASRPQDRQFILSSKKLLLSDSGFYLCAWSVWVGLNTEAFFGQGTRLTVV.